Each of the 24 T cell receptor beta chains below was sequenced from the same sample in a study of blood T cell repertoires in COVID-19. Sequenced by immunoSEQ multiplex PCR; TCRdb stores in-frame clones only, minus some. Of about 63,000 clones detected, roughly four fifths appear once; the ten largest clones hold 12%. The sequenced material came from peripheral blood. The source is a human donor in a cohort sampled during active COVID-19.

V is TRBV19 and J is TRBJ2-5, with TRBD2 as a possible D gene (5 bases). There are 14 residues in the CDR3. Germline V lookup: CDR1 LNHDA, CDR2 SQIVND (reference sequence). V was clipped by 5 bases and J by 7 bases, with 17 bases between them. CDR3 sequence reads: CASSAFVGVATQYF. CDR3 sequence (DNA): TGTGCCAGTAGTGCCTTCGTCGGGGTGGCGACCCAGTACTTC. Full variable domain (outside the CDR3, taken from reference TRBV19 and TRBJ2-5): DGGITQSPKYLFRKEGQNVTLSCEQNLNHDAMYWYRQDPGQGLRLIYYSQIVNDFQKGDIAEGYSVSREKKESFPLTVTSAQKNPTAFYLCASSAFVGVATQYFGPGTRLLVL.

This clone was detected only once. The V call is TRBV25-1, the J call TRBJ2-5; TRBD1 might be the D (7 bases). This CDR3 comprises 17 residues. Germline CDR1 is MGHDK and CDR2 is SYGVNS. V was clipped by 1 base and J by 2 bases, with 17 bases between them. For the CDR3, the DNA is TGTGCCAGCAGTGAATTAAGGAGGGGGCGCAATCAAGAGACCCAGTACTTC. Amino acids: CASSELRRGRNQETQYF.

This chain links TRBV2 with TRBJ2-1, with D maybe TRBD1 (5 bases). Looked up from germline, CDR1 is SNHLY and CDR2 is FYNNEI. The V end was cut by 4 bases, the J end by 0 bases, with 19 bases between. The CDR3 consists of 18 residues. CDR3 amino acids: CASSGHRRAPGSYNEQFF. The CDR3 DNA follows: TGTGCCAGCAGTGGCCACCGCAGGGCTCCGGGCTCCTACAATGAGCAGTTCTTC. The whole variable domain, filled in from reference TRBV2 and TRBJ2-1, reads EPEVTQTPSHQVTQMGQEVILRCVPISNHLYFYWYRQILGQKVEFLVSFYNNEISEKSEIFDDQFSVERPDGSNFTLKIRSTKLEDSAMYFCASSGHRRAPGSYNEQFFGPGTRLTVL.

This clone appeared a single time. This chain connects TRBV27 to TRBJ1-5; the D gene is possibly TRBD1 (6 bases). CDR3 length equals 15 residues. The V and J ends lost 5 bases and 1 base respectively, with 12 bases between them. The V gene's germline CDR1 is MNHEY and CDR2 SMNVEV (reference sequence). The CDR3 coding sequence is TGTGCCAGCAGTGACTCAACAGGGAGCAATCAGCCCCAGCATTTT. It translates to CASSDSTGSNQPQHF.

This chain connects TRBV27 to TRBJ1-5, with a tentative D call TRBD1 (5 bases). The CDR3 length is 14 residues. V was pared by 5 bases and J by 7 bases, with 15 bases between. From germline, CDR1 is MNHEY and CDR2 SMNVEV (reference sequence). The CDR3 reads CASSLGHQIQPQHF. As DNA, the CDR3 is TGTGCCAGCAGTCTCGGACACCAGATCCAGCCCCAGCATTTT.

The chain recombines TRBV3-1 (or the pseudogene TRBV3-2) with TRBJ1-2; a weak D match, TRBD1 (6 bases). Germline loops: CDR1 LGHDT, CDR2 YNNKEL (reference sequence). The V end lost 0 bases, the J end lost 8 bases, and 19 bases lay between the germline ends. This CDR3 contains 16 residues. CDR3 region: CASSQDHLTGRGGYTF. DNA of the CDR3: TGTGCCAGCAGCCAAGATCATCTCACAGGGCGAGGCGGCTACACCTTC.

V is TRBV4-2 and J is TRBJ2-7; the match to TRBD2 covers 7 bases. Germline V gene sequence: CDR1 LGHNA, CDR2 YNFKEQ. CDR3 length: 15 amino acids. V was clipped by 4 bases and J by 4 bases; unmatched bases: 10. CDR3 amino acids: CASSPQMTSPYEQYF. In nucleotides, the CDR3 is TGTGCCAGCAGCCCCCAGATGACTAGCCCTTACGAGCAGTACTTC.

This clone occurred once. The rearrangement joins TRBV13 to TRBJ2-7; 11 bases line up with TRBD2. CDR1 PRHDT and CDR2 FYEKMQ come from the germline V gene (reference sequence). CDR3 size: 14 residues. The trim removed 5 bases at V and 3 bases at J, leaving 3 bases unmatched. CDR3 DNA sequence: TGTGCCAGCAGCCCGACTAGCGGGATCTACGAGCAGTACTTC. This sequence encodes CASSPTSGIYEQYF. Together with reference TRBV13 and TRBJ2-7, the CDR3 gives the full variable domain: AAGVIQSPRHLIKEKRETATLKCYPIPRHDTVYWYQQGPGQDPQFLISFYEKMQSDKGSIPDRFSAQQFSDYHSELNMSSLELGDSALYFCASSPTSGIYEQYFGPGTRLTVT.

The chain joins TRBV6-6 to TRBJ1-2, with D possibly matching TRBD1 (5 bases). V dropped 8 bases and J dropped 8 bases, with 9 bases sitting between them. The germline V gene has CDR1 MNHNY and CDR2 SVGAGI (reference sequence). There are 10 residues in the CDR3. In DNA form, the CDR3 reads TGTGCCAGCGGGGGGGACGGCTACACCTTC. It yields the protein CASGGDGYTF.

The chain employs TRBV5-1 and TRBJ2-7; D might be TRBD1 (7 bases). The CDR3 contains 14 residues. The germline V and J ends were trimmed by 3 bases and 0 bases, with 10 bases remaining between them. Germline V gene sequence: CDR1 SGHRS, CDR2 YFSETQ. CDR3 DNA sequence: TGCGCCAGCAGCTCAGGGGGGAACTCCTACGAGCAGTACTTC. Protein product: CASSSGGNSYEQYF. Looking up the rest from reference TRBV5-1 and TRBJ2-7 gives the full variable domain: KAGVTQTPRYLIKTRGQQVTLSCSPISGHRSVSWYQQTPGQGLQFLFEYFSETQRNKGNFPGRFSGRQFSNSRSEMNVSTLELGDSALYLCASSSGGNSYEQYFGPGTRLTVT.

This clone was seen only once. The chain employs TRBV2 and TRBJ1-4; no definite D call. Trimming left V 4 bases short and J 4 bases short, with 4 bases between. CDR3 length: 12 amino acids. Germline CDR1 reads SNHLY; CDR2 reads FYNNEI. Here the CDR3 DNA reads TGTGCCAGCAGTGGTAATAATGAAAAACTGTTTTTT. Residues: CASSGNNEKLFF. Looking up the rest from reference TRBV2 and TRBJ1-4 gives the full variable domain: EPEVTQTPSHQVTQMGQEVILRCVPISNHLYFYWYRQILGQKVEFLVSFYNNEISEKSEIFDDQFSVERPDGSNFTLKIRSTKLEDSAMYFCASSGNNEKLFFGSGTQLSVL.

The chain combines TRBV18 with TRBJ1-1, with a possible D match to TRBD1 (6 bases). There are 13 residues in the CDR3. Trimming left V 6 bases short and J 7 bases short, with 15 bases between. The germline gives CDR1 KGHSH, CDR2 LQKENI. The CDR3 DNA is TGTGCCAGCTCTAGGGGACAAATTGGTGAAGCTTTCTTT. It yields the protein CASSRGQIGEAFF.

This sequence joins TRBV2 and TRBJ2-7; TRBD1 aligns across 7 bases. The V gene end was trimmed by 1 base and the J gene end by 4 bases; junction bases not matched to a gene: 7. CDR1 SNHLY and CDR2 FYNNEI come from the germline V gene. This CDR3 is 15 amino acids long. The chain's CDR3 is CASSEGVTGKYEQYF. The CDR3 coding sequence is TGTGCCAGCAGTGAAGGGGTGACAGGGAAATACGAGCAGTACTTC. Full variable domain (rest looked up from reference TRBV2 and TRBJ2-7): EPEVTQTPSHQVTQMGQEVILRCVPISNHLYFYWYRQILGQKVEFLVSFYNNEISEKSEIFDDQFSVERPDGSNFTLKIRSTKLEDSAMYFCASSEGVTGKYEQYFGPGTRLTVT.

V and J are TRBV5-6 and TRBJ1-1; D unclear. CDR3 length: 11 amino acids. V was clipped by 3 bases and J by 10 bases, with 10 bases between them. Germline CDR1 SGHDT, CDR2 YYEEEE. The CDR3 reads CASSSGLGAFF. The DNA of the CDR3 is TGTGCCAGCAGCTCAGGACTAGGAGCTTTCTTT.

The V and J genes are TRBV19 and TRBJ2-7, with 8 bases aligning to TRBD1. The J segment lost 3 bases and the V segment lost 2 bases, leaving 0 bases of the junction unmatched. The CDR3 is made up of 13 amino acids. CDR1 and CDR2 from the germline V gene are LNHDA and SQIVND (reference sequence). CDR3 sequence reads: CASSITGGYEQYF. In DNA form, the CDR3 reads TGTGCCAGTAGTATAACAGGGGGCTACGAGCAGTACTTC.

The chain couples TRBV7-9 to TRBJ1-1; possibly TRBD1 for D (5 bases). The ends were cut back, 5 bases at V and 5 bases at J, with 15 bases in the middle. CDR1 SEHNR and CDR2 FQNEAQ come from the germline V gene (reference sequence). This CDR3 contains 14 residues. CDR3 sequence: CASSSPGVGTEAFF. The CDR3 bases are TGTGCCAGCAGCAGCCCGGGGGTGGGGACTGAAGCTTTCTTT.

The CDR3 sequence: CATALGGDRDPSFCYEQYF. The DNA for the CDR3 is TGCGCCACCGCTCTAGGTGGAGACAGGGACCCTTCGTTTTGCTACGAGCAGTACTTC. The rearrangement uses TRBV4-3 and TRBJ2-7; 7 bases line up with TRBD1. The CDR3 is made up of 19 amino acids. V shed 10 bases, J shed 3 bases, and the junction held 27 bases outside the gene matches. The germline V gene has CDR1 LGHNA and CDR2 YSLEER.

The chain combines TRBV9 with TRBJ2-3; TRBD2 agrees at 9 bases. The V gene's germline CDR1 is SGDLS and CDR2 YYNGEE. This CDR3 contains 17 residues. J gave up 3 bases and V 0 bases, and 8 bases lay outside the gene matches. Here the CDR3 reads CASSVVGSGRGTDTQYF. In DNA, the CDR3 is TGTGCCAGCAGCGTAGTTGGTAGCGGGAGAGGGACAGATACGCAGTATTTT.

This rearrangement joins TRBV6-2 or TRBV6-3 to TRBJ2-3; 8 positions match TRBD1. Germline V gene lookup returns CDR1 MNHEY and CDR2 SVGEGT. The J segment lost 5 bases and the V segment lost 0 bases, leaving 7 bases of the junction unmatched. CDR3 length equals 16 residues. The CDR3 loop reads CASSYSVGQGKDTQYF. Here the CDR3 DNA reads TGTGCCAGCAGTTACTCGGTTGGACAGGGTAAAGATACGCAGTATTTT.

This chain uses TRBV20-1 with TRBJ2-7, with 7 bases lining up with TRBD1. V shed 6 bases and J 6 bases; nucleotides not matched to a gene: 5. The germline V gene encodes CDR1 DFQATT and CDR2 SNEGSKA (reference sequence). This CDR3 has 11 residues. The CDR3 sequence: CSAKQGSEQYF. The CDR3 DNA is TGCAGTGCGAAACAGGGGAGCGAGCAGTACTTC.

V usage is TRBV30 and J usage is TRBJ1-2; tentative D call: TRBD1 (6 bases). The length of the CDR3 is 14 residues. The germline V and J ends were trimmed by 3 bases and 2 bases, with 13 bases remaining between them. Germline CDR1 and CDR2: GTSNPN and SVGIG (reference sequence). The CDR3 sequence is CAWSGQRLNYGYTF. The CDR3 DNA sequence: TGTGCCTGGAGCGGACAGCGATTAAACTATGGCTACACCTTC.

The chain is built from TRBV19 and TRBJ2-5, with D possibly matching TRBD1 (6 bases). Germline V gene lookup returns CDR1 LNHDA and CDR2 SQIVND (reference sequence). V was trimmed by 2 bases and J by 4 bases, leaving 8 bases between them. This CDR3 is built from 13 residues. The CDR3 DNA sequence: TGTGCCAGTAGTATACAACAGGGAGAGACCCAGTACTTC. It codes for CASSIQQGETQYF.

V is TRBV19 and J is TRBJ1-3; 8 nucleotides align to TRBD1. The CDR3 length is 16 residues. The V gene's germline CDR1 is LNHDA and CDR2 SQIVND (reference sequence). V lost 1 base to trimming and J lost 2 bases; unmatched junction nucleotides: 4. The CDR3 DNA is TGTGCCAGTAGTATAGGTTCCAGGGGGCCTGGAAACACCATATATTTT. Protein product: CASSIGSRGPGNTIYF.

This chain uses TRBV27 with TRBJ2-7, with 9 bases matching TRBD1. V was clipped by 4 bases and J by 4 bases; unmatched bases: 8. The CDR3 spans 15 residues. From germline, CDR1 is MNHEY and CDR2 SMNVEV (reference sequence). CDR3 bases: TGTGCCAGCAGTTCTGGGACAGGGCGCAATTACGAGCAGTACTTC. This gives the protein CASSSGTGRNYEQYF.